The sequence of this T cell receptor (beta chain) was determined in a study of T cells in tumors after PD-1 blockade. Study overall: Prior checkpoint blockade, systemic immunosuppressant use, or anti-cancer therapy within 4 weeks excluded patients.

The CDR3 has 12 residues. Between the trimmed V and J ends, which lost 6 bases and 2 bases, there was a span of 8 bases. CDR1 is MDHEN, CDR2 SYDVKM, per germline. The protocol was immunoSEQ multiplex PCR, while the TCRdb copy is restricted to in-frame clones and leaves out a portion. The sample yields 30,000 to 40,000 clones, about 77% seen once. The rearrangement joins TRBV28 to TRBJ2-7, with unresolved D. The input for sequencing was PBMCs, taken before anti-PD-1 treatment. The origin of this receptor is a human donor with basal cell carcinoma. The chain's CDR3 is CASSPGPYEQYF. The CDR3 nucleotides read TGTGCCAGCAGCCCCGGGCCCTACGAGCAGTACTTC.